Below, one T cell receptor (beta chain) is given with its context. The antigen remains undetermined. V was shortened by 3 bases and J by 0 bases, with 0 bases between the two germline ends. From germline, CDR1 is MDHEN and CDR2 SYDVKM. The CDR3 totals 12 residues. These data are taken from a study of regulatory and conventional T cells in RAG deficiency. TCRdb keeps only in-frame clones here, not all; method: immunoSEQ multiplex PCR. The sample gives about 9,500 clones, about 89% of which show up once; 1.3% is in the top ten. Regulatory T cells were sorted from blood as CD4+ CD25-high CD127-low cells. The study, taken as a whole, reports: Shannon entropy was markedly lower and Simpson indices higher in RAG-deficient patients than control T-cell subsets.

This sample was also put to use in a study of regulatory T cells. As that report states: Primers: 52 TRBV forward and 13 TRBJ reverse. Skewed V and J usage and few unique V-J pairs marked patient repertoires, most in Tregs.

This chain joins TRBV28 and TRBJ1-5; D is uncertain. The material sequenced was Tregs sorted from blood. This sequence was found in a human donor in good health. CDR3 DNA: TGTGCCAGCAGTTTTAGCAATCAGCCCCAGCATTTT. Translated, it gives CASSFSNQPQHF.